This T cell receptor (beta chain) was captured in a study of T cells in Graves' hyperthyroidism and ophthalmopathy. General observations from the study: Most expanded thyroid clonotypes above 0.001 also appeared in blood.

The investigators amplified TCR beta CDR3 regions from RNA transcripts. HTBI primers were used for first-round RT-PCR of the TCR CDR3. A single record per CDR3 protein comes from TCRdb applying MiXCR to the multiplex PCR reads. The sample gives a few hundred thousand distinct CDR3 sequences, approximately 15% of which show up once; 20% is in the top ten. This clonotype showed up many times. Its antigen remains unknown. Trimming removed 5 bases from V and 0 bases from J, with 13 bases in between. The CDR3 loop spans 16 amino acids. Germline CDR1 reads MDHEN; CDR2 reads SYDVKM. Ophthalmopathy patients all had a Clinical Activity Score of at least 3, a NOSPECS grade of at least 4 and disease under 3 months old. It was uncontrolled infection, other autoimmune disease, pregnancy or lactation that excluded patients. Extraction of PBMCs used 7.5 to 10 ml of fresh peripheral blood.

Sequences were obtained from blood. The rearrangement links TRBV28 to TRBJ1-4; D is perhaps TRBD1 (6 bases). This TCR was recovered from a woman aged 25 to 39 with Graves' ophthalmopathy. The CDR3 region has the DNA TGTGCCAGCAGTCCTCCAGGGGATACAACTAATGAAAAACTGTTTTTT. Translating it yields CASSPPGDTTNEKLFF.